One sample yielded the 28 T cell receptor beta chains listed below, sequenced in a study of read filtering for tumor transcriptome and immune sequencing. From 300 to 400 ng of RNA, a library with molecular barcoded alpha/delta and beta/gamma adaptors was made. TCRdb reanalysed the reads using MiXCR and keeps one entry per CDR3 protein. This sample has under 150,000 distinct CDR3 sequences, with approximately 13% found just once. The sequencing input was a population of CD138-negative cells sorted from bone marrow. These receptors originate from a donor older than 35 with multiple myeloma.

This clonotype was observed at least ten times. The chain links TRBV29-1 to TRBJ2-3, with no clear D. The germline gives CDR1 SQVTM, CDR2 ANQGSEA. This CDR3 has 11 amino acids. Trimming shortened V by 4 bases and J by 5 bases, and 7 bases separated the two germline ends. The CDR3 bases are TGCAGCGTTGGCAGCCAAGATACGCAGTATTTT. Residues: CSVGSQDTQYF.

With regard to this clonotype: This may come from a read error, since a much larger clone is one base off. This sequence joins TRBV6-1 and TRBJ2-1, with D unclear. Germline V lookup: CDR1 MNHNS, CDR2 SASEGT. The CDR3 is made up of 12 amino acids. CDR3 sequence reads: CASRNMLDELFF. CDR3 DNA: TGTGCCAGCAGAAATATGTTGGATGAGCTGTTCTTC.

The sample holds many counts of this clonotype. This rearrangement joins TRBV6-2 or TRBV6-3 to TRBJ2-7, with D possibly being TRBD2 (5 bases). CDR1 MNHEY and CDR2 SVGEGT come from the germline V gene. This CDR3 spans 15 amino acids. Deletions cut 4 bases from V and 2 bases from J, with 15 bases between. This CDR3 reads CASSLGLGRAYEQYF. The CDR3 bases are TGTGCCAGCAGTTTAGGTCTCGGGCGGGCCTACGAGCAGTACTTC.

This clonotype was observed many times. The chain carries TRBV4-3 and TRBJ2-2; D is unresolved. V was cut by 0 bases and J by 4 bases, with 12 bases left in between. Germline V gene lookup returns CDR1 LGHNA and CDR2 YSLEER. The CDR3 consists of 16 residues. CDR3 amino acids: CASSQDLAGGTGELFF. CDR3 sequence (DNA): TGCGCCAGCAGCCAAGATCTGGCAGGCGGCACCGGGGAGCTGTTTTTT.

In its sample, this clonotype was seen many times. A much larger clone lies one base from this, so it may be a read error. This chain joins TRBV18 and TRBJ2-1; D perhaps matches TRBD2 (5 bases). This CDR3 has 16 amino acids. CDR1 KGHSH and CDR2 LQKENI come from the germline V gene. V dropped 4 bases and J dropped 4 bases, with 17 bases sitting between them. The CDR3 spells CASSQVRTGGYNEQFF. CDR3 nucleotides: TGTGCCAGCTCACAGGTCCGGACTGGCGGATACAATGAGCAGTTCTTC.

Many counts were recorded for this clonotype. This chain links TRBV20-1 with TRBJ2-7, with 8 bases that match TRBD1. Trimming cost V 6 bases and J 8 bases; bases outside gene matches: 6. Germline CDR1 reads DFQATT; CDR2 reads SNEGSKA (reference sequence). The CDR3 has 11 residues. CDR3 sequence reads: CSAGQGAQQYF. As DNA, the CDR3 is TGCAGTGCCGGACAGGGCGCGCAGCAGTACTTC.

A word on this clonotype: This may be a read error, as it is one base from a much larger clone. The chain uses TRBV12-3 or TRBV12-4 and TRBJ2-7, with 8 bases aligning to TRBD1. This CDR3 contains 14 residues. The CDR3 loop is CASSLTGALYEQHF. CDR3 bases: TGTGCCAGCAGTTTGACAGGGGCCCTCTACGAGCAGCACTTC.

At least ten counts were recorded for this clonotype. The rearrangement links TRBV5-1 to TRBJ2-2, with D perhaps matching TRBD2 (6 bases). Trimming stripped 4 bases from V and 6 bases from J, with 16 bases between. Germline V CDR1 and CDR2: SGHRS, YFSETQ. The CDR3 covers 15 residues. The CDR3 is CASSPRRETAGELFF. CDR3 in DNA: TGCGCCAGCAGCCCGAGACGGGAGACCGCCGGGGAGCTGTTTTTT.

This clonotype was seen ten or more times. CDR3 bases: TGTGCCAGCAGCTTAGAATCCTCGGCCCTTAATTCACCCCTCCACTTT. Encoded protein: CASSLESSALNSPLHF. The rearrangement links TRBV7-8 to TRBJ1-6; no reliable D call. Germline loops: CDR1 SGHVS, CDR2 FQNEAQ. V was trimmed by 1 base and J by 6 bases, leaving 13 bases between them. This CDR3 has 16 residues.

This clonotype appeared many times. V gene TRBV20-1 combines with J gene TRBJ1-5, with D uncertain. This CDR3 is 12 amino acids long. Germline values: CDR1 DFQATT, CDR2 SNEGSKA (reference sequence). Trimming pared 4 bases from V and 2 bases from J, leaving 6 bases between. The CDR3 DNA follows: TGCAGTGCTAAAAGGGGCAATCAGCCCCAGCATTTT. It is translated as CSAKRGNQPQHF.

This clonotype appeared many times. V usage is TRBV29-1 and J usage is TRBJ2-1; D is possibly TRBD2 (7 bases). This CDR3 contains 15 residues. The V end lost 6 bases, the J end lost 7 bases, and 22 bases lay between the germline ends. The germline V gene has CDR1 SQVTM and CDR2 ANQGSEA. Here the CDR3 DNA reads TGCAGCGTCGCATTTGGGGGGGGGCGCGGAAATGAGCAGTTCTTC. This codes for CSVAFGGGRGNEQFF.

This clonotype was picked up a small number of times. V gene TRBV5-5 combines with J gene TRBJ2-2, with TRBD2 matching over 9 bases. CDR3 length: 18 amino acids. V lost 0 bases, J lost 1 base, and 7 bases stayed unmatched. Germline V gives CDR1 SGHKS, CDR2 YYEKEE (reference sequence). Here the CDR3 DNA reads TGTGCCAGCAGCTTGGGGCGCGCGGGGGGGCGGAACACCGGGGAGCTGTTTTTT. Translation gives CASSLGRAGGRNTGELFF.

This clonotype was seen many times. V is TRBV12-3 or TRBV12-4 and J is TRBJ2-2, with D perhaps TRBD1 (6 bases). V shed 6 bases and J shed 6 bases, with 20 bases lying between them. The CDR3 length is 16 residues. The CDR3 here is CASRVRSVGAAGELFF. The CDR3 nucleotides are TGTGCCAGCAGGGTTCGAAGCGTGGGGGCCGCCGGGGAGCTGTTTTTT.

The count of this clonotype is one. Because it lacks the conserved phenylalanine or tryptophan at the end, this CDR3 is likely a read error. The DNA is omitted, as the CDR3 cannot be located on it reliably, and the CDR3 follows TCRdb's listing. The genes are TRBV10-2 and TRBJ2-1; the D segment call TRBD2 is taken from the table without a DNA check. Per the germline V gene, CDR1 is WSHSY and CDR2 is SAAADI. The CDR3 is 14 residues long, counting both termini. The CDR3 here is CASSFSGRINEQIC.

About this clonotype itself: A much larger clone lies a single base off, so this may be a read error. The chain carries TRBV14 and TRBJ1-5; no clear D. CDR3 size: 13 residues. Germline loops: CDR1 SGHDN, CDR2 FVKESK. The CDR3 loop is CASSQEMGQPQRF. In DNA, the CDR3 is TGTGCCAGCAGCCAAGAGATGGGTCAGCCCCAGCGTTTT.

This clonotype was recorded many times. This chain joins TRBV4-1 and TRBJ2-5; D tentatively reads TRBD1 or TRBD2 (5 bases each). V was trimmed by 5 bases and J by 2 bases, leaving 12 bases between them. This CDR3 region has 14 residues. CDR1 and CDR2 from the germline V gene are MGHRA and YSYEKL. Here the CDR3 DNA reads TGCGCCAGCAGCTCAACCGGGACGCAAGAGACCCAGTACTTC. Translating it yields CASSSTGTQETQYF.

Ten or more counts support this clonotype. V gene TRBV10-3 combines with J gene TRBJ2-3; unclear D gene. CDR1 is ENHRY, CDR2 SYGVKD, per germline. The CDR3 length is 13 residues. Trimming took off 3 bases at V and 0 bases at J, with 4 bases between the two ends. In nucleotides, the CDR3 is TGTGCCATCAGTGACGGCAGCACAGATACGCAGTATTTT. Translating gives CAISDGSTDTQYF.

Details on this clonotype: With a much larger clone just one base away, this may be a read error. The CDR3 ends on some other residue instead of the conserved phenylalanine or tryptophan, so this is likely a read error. The rearrangement joins TRBV29-1 to TRBJ2-3; possible D gene TRBD2, 6 bases. The V gene's germline CDR1 is SQVTM and CDR2 ANQGSEA. The CDR3 spans 14 residues. Trimming shortened V by 6 bases and J by 0 bases, and 13 bases separated the two germline ends. The CDR3 nucleotides read TGCAGCGTCCGCACCGGGACTAGCACAGATACGCAGTATTAT. This translates into CSVRTGTSTDTQYY.

In its sample, this clonotype was seen many times. Lacking the conserved final phenylalanine or tryptophan, this CDR3 likely reflects a read error. No DNA is shown, since the ends of the CDR3 on it are uncertain; the CDR3 is the one TCRdb lists. This chain links TRBV7-3 with TRBJ2-5; TRBD2, as called in the table, went unchecked against the DNA. CDR1 and CDR2 from the germline V gene are SGHTA and FQGTGA. The CDR3 spans 9 amino acids, including both terminal residues. CDR3 residues: CASSLRTSG.

This clonotype has ten or more counts. The chain joins TRBV12-3 or TRBV12-4 to TRBJ1-6; D unclear. V was clipped by 1 base and J by 9 bases, with 7 bases between them. The CDR3 covers 13 residues. CDR3: CASSLGPPSPLHF. The CDR3 DNA sequence: TGTGCCAGCAGTTTAGGGCCCCCTTCACCCCTCCACTTT.

This clonotype came up many times. The chain has TRBV20-1 and TRBJ2-1; 10 bases agree with TRBD2. Germline values: CDR1 DFQATT, CDR2 SNEGSKA (reference sequence). The CDR3 loop spans 17 amino acids. The junction had 5 bases not matched to a gene; V was cut back by 0 bases and J by 0 bases. The chain's CDR3 is CSAREEASGSSYNEQFF. The CDR3 nucleotides are TGCAGTGCTAGAGAGGAGGCTAGCGGGAGCTCCTACAATGAGCAGTTCTTC.

About this clonotype: A much bigger clone sits one base away, suggesting this may be a read error. The CDR3 does not end in the conserved phenylalanine or tryptophan, so this is likely a read error. The CDR3 sequence is CASSLRGNTGELFL. CDR3 sequence (DNA): TGTGCCAGCAGTTTGAGGGGTAACACCGGGGAGCTGTTTCTT. The chain joins TRBV2 to TRBJ2-2; either TRBD1 or TRBD2 may supply D (5 bases each). Trimming left V 5 bases short and J 2 bases short, with 9 bases between. Germline V CDR1 and CDR2: SNHLY, FYNNEI. The CDR3 extends over 14 amino acids.

Note on this clonotype: It differs at one base from a far larger clone, so likely a read error. The rearrangement links TRBV6-2 or TRBV6-3 to TRBJ2-1; no reliable D call. The V gene's germline CDR1 is MNHEY and CDR2 SVGEGT. The CDR3 has 14 amino acids. The CDR3 here is CASSYSPWMNEQSF. The CDR3 coding sequence is TGTGCCAGCAGTTACTCGCCTTGGATGAATGAGCAGTCCTTC.

This chain uses TRBV14 with TRBJ2-5, with D perhaps given as TRBD1 or TRBD2 (7 bases each). This CDR3 is 13 amino acids long. Germline CDR1 SGHDN, CDR2 FVKESK. V was cut by 4 bases and J by 7 bases, with 13 bases left in between. Written as DNA, the CDR3 is TGTGCCAGCAGCCGAACAGGGGAGGGGACCCAGTACTTC. Its protein product is CASSRTGEGTQYF.

This clonotype was detected ten times or more. This chain uses TRBV7-3 with TRBJ2-1; 10 nucleotides line up with TRBD2. The CDR3 covers 15 residues. The ends lost 5 bases at V and 8 bases at J; junction bases unmatched: 9. Germline CDR1 SGHTA, CDR2 FQGTGA. Here the CDR3 reads CASSPQAGGSYEQFF. CDR3 DNA sequence: TGTGCCAGCAGCCCGCAAGCGGGAGGGTCGTATGAGCAGTTCTTC. Using reference TRBV7-3 and TRBJ2-1 for the parts outside the CDR3, the full variable domain is GAGVSQTPSNKVTEKGKYVELRCDPISGHTALYWYRQSLGQGPEFLIYFQGTGAADDSGLPNDRFFAVRPEGSVSTLKIQRTERGDSAVYLCASSPQAGGSYEQFFGPGTRLTVL.

The chain has TRBV10-2 and TRBJ1-2; the D is unclear. CDR1 is WSHSY, CDR2 SAAADI, per germline. The CDR3 has 14 amino acids. Trimming removed 2 bases at V and 1 base at J, with 8 bases between. CDR3 loop: CASSEGVINYGYTF. The CDR3 coding sequence is TGCGCCAGCAGTGAGGGGGTTATTAACTATGGCTACACCTTC.

This clonotype has a handful of counts. The CDR3 coding sequence is TGCAGTGCTAGCGGATTAGCGGGAAGCAATGAGCAGTTCTTC. Protein product: CSASGLAGSNEQFF. The chain has TRBV20-1 and TRBJ2-1, with TRBD2 matching over 8 bases. The CDR3 is 14 amino acids. J gave up 6 bases and V 3 bases, and 7 bases lay outside the gene matches. Germline assignment: CDR1 DFQATT and CDR2 SNEGSKA (reference sequence).

The CDR3 sequence is CASSLQQGVGYGYTF. The CDR3 coding sequence is TGCGCCAGCAGCTTACAACAGGGGGTCGGCTATGGCTACACCTTC. The V and J genes are TRBV5-1 and TRBJ1-2; 8 bases align to TRBD1. CDR1 and CDR2 from the germline V gene are SGHRS and YFSETQ. The length of the CDR3 is 15 residues. The trim removed 2 bases at V and 4 bases at J, leaving 7 bases unmatched.